This T cell receptor beta chain was sequenced in a study of beta chain features in type 1 diabetes. TCRB transcripts that were expressed got sequenced, as all of the isolated RNA had been reverse transcribed. The average output of naive, central memory and regulatory T cell samples was millions of reads. The data were produced by immunoSEQ multiplex PCR, yet TCRdb's version contains in-frame clones alone and is incomplete. The sample has hundreds of thousands of clones; about 14% are singletons. Overall study results and limits: TCRB CDR3s from Type 1 diabetes patients were moderately but significantly shorter in all four CD4+ subsets. Patients with type 1 diabetes carried fewer insertions and had more deletions at their VDJ junctions.

Comment on this clone: Its target is unknown.

J gave up 4 bases and V 5 bases, and 14 bases lay outside the gene matches. Germline V CDR1 and CDR2: SGHTA, FQGNSA. CDR3 length: 17 amino acids. Via CD45RO/CCR7/CD25/CD127/CD95/CD27, cells of the CD4+ naive, central memory, regulatory and stem cell-like memory subsets were sorted. Sorting produced populations that all topped 95% purity. The origin of this receptor is a man aged 18 to 35 with type 1 diabetes. Sequenced input: naive CD4+ T cells from blood. The chain has TRBV7-2 and TRBJ2-1; the match to TRBD2 covers 7 bases. CDR3 sequence: CASSGTTSGLQYNEQFF. CDR3 in DNA: TGTGCCAGCAGCGGTACAACCTCGGGACTACAGTACAATGAGCAGTTCTTC.